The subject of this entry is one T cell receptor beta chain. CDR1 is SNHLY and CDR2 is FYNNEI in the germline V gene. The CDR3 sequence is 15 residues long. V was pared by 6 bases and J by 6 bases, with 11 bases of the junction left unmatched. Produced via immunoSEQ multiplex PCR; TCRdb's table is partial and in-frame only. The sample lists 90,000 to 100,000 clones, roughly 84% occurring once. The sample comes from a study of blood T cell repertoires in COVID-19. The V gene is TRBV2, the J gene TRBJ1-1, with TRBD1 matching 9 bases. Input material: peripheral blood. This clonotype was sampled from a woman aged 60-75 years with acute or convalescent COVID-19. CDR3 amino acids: CASRAEVDRGSEAFF. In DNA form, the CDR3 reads TGTGCCAGCAGGGCAGAAGTGGACAGGGGATCTGAAGCTTTCTTT. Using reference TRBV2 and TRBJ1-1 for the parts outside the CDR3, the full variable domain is EPEVTQTPSHQVTQMGQEVILRCVPISNHLYFYWYRQILGQKVEFLVSFYNNEISEKSEIFDDQFSVERPDGSNFTLKIRSTKLEDSAMYFCASRAEVDRGSEAFFGQGTRLTVV.